The present entry profiles one TCR beta chain with its context. The data were taken from a study of blood T cell repertoires in COVID-19. About the study: Acute and convalescent COVID-19 specimens originated in the United States, Italy and Spain. The cDNA or gDNA used as material had been derived from T cells, B-cell-depleted T cells, or PBMCs.

Per the study methods: Reference gene primer amplification yielded estimated nucleated cell counts. Repertoires were generated with immunoSEQ multiplex PCR, while TCRdb's copy carries only in-frame clones and drops some. That table is the source of V, J and clone size, and D and trimming were worked out from the DNA. The repertoire holds more than 140,000 clones, with under 85% as singletons. CDR1 and CDR2 (germline): SGDLS, YYNGEE. The CDR3 loop spans 14 amino acids. V lost 0 bases, J lost 7 bases, and 6 bases stayed unmatched. The rearrangement links TRBV9 to TRBJ2-7, with 8 bases matching TRBD1. This sequence was found in a human donor in a cohort sampled during active COVID-19. The sample consisted of peripheral blood. CDR3 region: CASSVGAGGWEQYF. Here the CDR3 DNA reads TGTGCCAGCAGCGTAGGGGCAGGGGGCTGGGAGCAGTACTTC.